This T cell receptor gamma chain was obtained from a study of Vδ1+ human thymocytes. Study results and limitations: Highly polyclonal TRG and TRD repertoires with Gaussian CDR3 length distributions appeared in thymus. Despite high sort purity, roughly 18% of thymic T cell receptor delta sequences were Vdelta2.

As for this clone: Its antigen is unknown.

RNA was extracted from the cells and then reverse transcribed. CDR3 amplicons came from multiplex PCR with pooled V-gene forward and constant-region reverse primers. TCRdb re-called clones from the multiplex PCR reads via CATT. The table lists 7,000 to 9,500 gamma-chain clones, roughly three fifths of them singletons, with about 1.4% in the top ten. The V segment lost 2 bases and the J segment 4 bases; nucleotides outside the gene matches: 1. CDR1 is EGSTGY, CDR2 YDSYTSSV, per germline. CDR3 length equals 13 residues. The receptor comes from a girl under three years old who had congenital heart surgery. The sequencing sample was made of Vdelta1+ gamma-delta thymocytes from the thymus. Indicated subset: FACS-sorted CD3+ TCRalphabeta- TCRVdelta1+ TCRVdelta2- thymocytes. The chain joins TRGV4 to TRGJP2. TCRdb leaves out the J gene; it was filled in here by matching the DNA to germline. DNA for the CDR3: TGTGCCACCTGGGATGATAGTGATTGGATCAAGACGTTT. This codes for CATWDDSDWIKTF.